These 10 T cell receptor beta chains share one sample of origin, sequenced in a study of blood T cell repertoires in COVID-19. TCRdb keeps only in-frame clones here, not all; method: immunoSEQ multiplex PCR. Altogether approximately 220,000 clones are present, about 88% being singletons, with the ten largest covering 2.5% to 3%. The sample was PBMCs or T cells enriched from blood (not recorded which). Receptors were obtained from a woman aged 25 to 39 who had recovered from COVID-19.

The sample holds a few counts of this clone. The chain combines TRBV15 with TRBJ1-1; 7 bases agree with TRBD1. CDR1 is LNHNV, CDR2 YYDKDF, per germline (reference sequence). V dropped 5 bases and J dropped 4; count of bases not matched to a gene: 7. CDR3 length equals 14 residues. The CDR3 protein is CATSPWDRTTEAFF. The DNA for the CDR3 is TGTGCCACCAGCCCCTGGGACAGAACCACTGAAGCTTTCTTT.

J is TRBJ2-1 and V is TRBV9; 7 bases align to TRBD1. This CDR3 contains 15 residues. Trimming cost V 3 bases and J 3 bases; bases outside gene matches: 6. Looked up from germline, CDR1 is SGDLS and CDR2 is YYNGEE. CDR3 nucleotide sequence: TGTGCCAGCAGCGATGGTACAGGGGTCTACAATGAGCAGTTCTTC. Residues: CASSDGTGVYNEQFF.

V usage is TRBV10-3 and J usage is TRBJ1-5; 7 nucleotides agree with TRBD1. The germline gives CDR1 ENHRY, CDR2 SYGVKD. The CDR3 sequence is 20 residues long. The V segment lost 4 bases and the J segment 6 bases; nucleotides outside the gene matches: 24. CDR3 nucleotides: TGTGCCATCAGTGCCCTTCTTACGCGGGGACAGACTGACTGGGGTCAGCCCCAGCATTTT. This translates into CAISALLTRGQTDWGQPQHF.

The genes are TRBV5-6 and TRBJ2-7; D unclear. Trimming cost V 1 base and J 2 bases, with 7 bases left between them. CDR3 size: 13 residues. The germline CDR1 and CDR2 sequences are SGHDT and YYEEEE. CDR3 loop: CASSLLTTYEQYF. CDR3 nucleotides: TGTGCCAGCAGCTTGCTGACAACCTACGAGCAGTACTTC. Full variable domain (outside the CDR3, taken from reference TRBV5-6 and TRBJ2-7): DAGVTQSPTHLIKTRGQQVTLRCSPKSGHDTVSWYQQALGQGPQFIFQYYEEEERQRGNFPDRFSGHQFPNYSSELNVNALLLGDSALYLCASSLLTTYEQYFGPGTRLTVT.

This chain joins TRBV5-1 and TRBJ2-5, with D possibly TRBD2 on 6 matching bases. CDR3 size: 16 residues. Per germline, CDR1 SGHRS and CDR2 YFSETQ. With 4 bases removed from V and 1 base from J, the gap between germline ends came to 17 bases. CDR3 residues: CASSPITAGTQETQYF. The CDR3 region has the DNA TGCGCCAGCAGCCCTATAACGGCGGGGACCCAAGAGACCCAGTACTTC.

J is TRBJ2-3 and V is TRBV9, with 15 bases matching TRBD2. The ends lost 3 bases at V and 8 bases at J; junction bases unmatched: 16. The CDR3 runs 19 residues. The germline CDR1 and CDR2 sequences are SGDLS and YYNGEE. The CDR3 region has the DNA TGTGCCAGCAGCGCCCAACCGGGACTAGCGGGGGGTAGGAAGGGTACGCAGTATTTT. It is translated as CASSAQPGLAGGRKGTQYF. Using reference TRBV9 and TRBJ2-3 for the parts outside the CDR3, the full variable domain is DSGVTQTPKHLITATGQRVTLRCSPRSGDLSVYWYQQSLDQGLQFLIQYYNGEERAKGNILERFSAQQFPDLHSELNLSSLELGDSALYFCASSAQPGLAGGRKGTQYFGPGTRLTVL.

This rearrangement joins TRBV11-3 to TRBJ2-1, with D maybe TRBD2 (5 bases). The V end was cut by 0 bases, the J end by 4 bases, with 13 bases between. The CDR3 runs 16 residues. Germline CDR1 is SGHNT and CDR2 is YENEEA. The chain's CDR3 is CASSLEGGRTYNEQFF. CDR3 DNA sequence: TGTGCCAGCAGCTTAGAGGGCGGGCGAACGTACAATGAGCAGTTCTTC.

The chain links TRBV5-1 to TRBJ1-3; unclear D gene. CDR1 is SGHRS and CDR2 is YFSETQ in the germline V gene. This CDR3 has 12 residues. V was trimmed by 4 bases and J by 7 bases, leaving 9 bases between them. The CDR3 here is CASSHSENTIYF. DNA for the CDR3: TGCGCCAGCAGCCATAGCGAGAACACCATATATTTT.

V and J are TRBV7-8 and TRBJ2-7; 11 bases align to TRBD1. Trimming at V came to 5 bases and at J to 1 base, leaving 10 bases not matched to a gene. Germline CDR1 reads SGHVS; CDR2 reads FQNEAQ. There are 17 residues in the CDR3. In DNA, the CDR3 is TGTGCCAGCAGCCCCAGAACCGGGACAGGGGGATCCTACGAGCAGTACTTC. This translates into CASSPRTGTGGSYEQYF. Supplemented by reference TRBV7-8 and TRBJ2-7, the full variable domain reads GAGVSQSPRYKVAKRGQDVALRCDPISGHVSLFWYQQALGQGPEFLTYFQNEAQLDKSGLPSDRFFAERPEGSVSTLKIQRTQQEDSAVYLCASSPRTGTGGSYEQYFGPGTRLTVT.

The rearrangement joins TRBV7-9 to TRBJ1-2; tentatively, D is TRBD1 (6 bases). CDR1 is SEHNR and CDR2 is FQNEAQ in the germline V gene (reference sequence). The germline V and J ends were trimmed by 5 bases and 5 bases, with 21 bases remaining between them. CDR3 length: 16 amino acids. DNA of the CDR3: TGTGCCAGCAGCATAAAAACCGGGACACTCGAATATGGCTACACCTTC. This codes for CASSIKTGTLEYGYTF.